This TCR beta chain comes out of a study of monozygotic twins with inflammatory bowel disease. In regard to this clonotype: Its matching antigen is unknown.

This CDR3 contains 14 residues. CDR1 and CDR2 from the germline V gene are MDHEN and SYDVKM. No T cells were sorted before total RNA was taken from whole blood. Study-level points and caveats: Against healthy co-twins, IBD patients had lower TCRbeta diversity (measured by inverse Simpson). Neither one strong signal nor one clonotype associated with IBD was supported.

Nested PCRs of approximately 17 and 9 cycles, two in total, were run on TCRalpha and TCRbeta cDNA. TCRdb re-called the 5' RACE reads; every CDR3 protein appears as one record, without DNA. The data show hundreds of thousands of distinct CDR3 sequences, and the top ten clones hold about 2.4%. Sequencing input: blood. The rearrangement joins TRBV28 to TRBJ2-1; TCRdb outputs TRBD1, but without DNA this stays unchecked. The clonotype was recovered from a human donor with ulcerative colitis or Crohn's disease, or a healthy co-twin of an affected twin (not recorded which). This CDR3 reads CASSLFPPPGEQFF.